This TCR beta chain stems from a study of T cells after yellow fever vaccination (dated 2019 in TCRdb). Study-wide context: Libraries from fractions with low cell numbers were prepared with the SMART-Seq v4 Ultra Low Input RNA kit. To track T-cell clones before and after primary and booster YFV17D yellow fever vaccination, bulk TCR alpha and beta repertoires were sequenced longitudinally. The cohort comprised two healthy male donors, one aged 18 to 29 and one aged 30 to 40 years. Bulk PBMC replicates and cell subsets were isolated from blood drawn at multiple timepoints before and after both primary and secondary immunization. Here is what the overall study found, with its caveats: A small fraction of clonotypes appeared in both the CD4 and CD8 compartments, likely as a result of convergent recombination. Computational filtering was required because FACS-sorted repertoires could contain abundant contaminating clonotypes from the bulk population. Because only two donors were included in the study, the extent to which the findings can be generalized is limited. Most clones expanded after primary vaccination were re-detected after the booster (around 96% of CD4 and roughly 85% of CD8), suggesting broad memory maintenance. The secondary T-cell response was weaker than the primary response but faster, peaking on day 5 instead of day 15.

What the treatment or condition label conveys for this sample: live attenuated yellow fever vaccine strain. At each blood-draw timepoint, two biological replicates of bulk PBMCs were collected. A standard Ficoll-Paque protocol was used to isolate PBMCs from peripheral blood. TriZol was used to extract RNA from bulk PBMCs, CD4 and CD8 fractions, and dextramer-positive and dextramer-negative fractions. This clonotype was seen only a few times. Its binding antigen is unknown. No quality values exist for individual bases; no much larger clone is one base distant. Sequencing took place on an Illumina NovaSeq 6000. Synthesis of TCR cDNA relied on 5'RACE template switching, a step that introduced a universal primer site along with unique molecular identifiers. Priming of cDNA synthesis was performed from both the TCR alpha and TCR beta constant segments. Library amplification used two PCR steps, and the second PCR step added sample barcodes and sequencing adapters. Libraries were sequenced on Illumina HiSeq 2500 (2x100 bp) or NovaSeq (2x150 bp). Processing in the source paper ran as follows. MIGEC was used to demultiplex reads and collapse the reads into UMI consensus sequences, and MiXCR was used for V(D)J alignment. Using edgeR on replicate PBMC samples, clonotypes were called vaccine-responding if FDR was below 0.01 and the log2 fold change was above 5 up to day 15. Each bulk clonotype was labeled CD4 or CD8 based on which sequenced repertoire, CD4 or CD8, contained the clonotype at higher abundance. The public reads were quality trimmed at Q25 with fastp and then assembled into clones with MiXCR by TCRdb, keeping productive beta chains. CDR3 protein duplicates are merged, each entry listing the most common genes and DNA. None of the V and J calls come from the authors' own analysis; TCRdb made them. This sample lists more than 300,000 distinct CDR3 sequences; around 4.5% were detected once. 15% to 20% of the sample is taken by the ten largest.

Including cysteine and phenylalanine, the CDR3 has 15 amino acids. Only CDR3 DNA is held: 45 bases, read in frame from base 1. This sequence originates from a man aged 18 to 29 who received the YFV17D yellow fever vaccine. The chain couples TRBV21-1 to TRBJ2-5; the D call of TRBD1 is as the table states it, not checked on the DNA. TRBV21-1 is a pseudogene. The sequencing used PBMCs, collected 15 days after the yellow fever booster vaccination. The CDR3 region has the sequence CAKRCDRGRVETQYF. The bases read TGTGCCAAAAGGTGTGACAGGGGGCGCGTGGAGACCCAGTACTTC.